The clone carrying this T cell receptor beta chain was seen a single time. The entry originates in a study of blood T cell repertoires in COVID-19. As for the study in general: Researchers got acute and convalescent COVID-19 samples from the United States, Italy and Spain.

Original methodology: Using reference gene primer amplification, nucleated cell counts were estimated. Only in-frame clones appear in the TCRdb table, and some are missing; sequencing was by immunoSEQ multiplex PCR. From that table come the V and J calls and clone size; the DNA was used to work out D and trimming. The table shows under 250,000 clones, with roughly 86% occurring only once. One Seattle source followed patients from active infection through their disease course. The CDR3 has 17 amino acids. J lost 3 bases, V lost 3 bases, and 12 bases had no gene match. From germline, CDR1 is SGHAT and CDR2 FQNNGV.

The TCR sequence derives from a woman of 80 years or more with COVID-19, enrolled during active disease. Sequencing was done on a sample of peripheral blood. V gene TRBV11-2 combines with J gene TRBJ2-5; 8 nucleotides line up with TRBD2. CDR3 coding DNA: TGTGCCAGCAGCTTGGATGTCCGGCGGGGGGCCGAAGAGACCCAGTACTTC. It specifies CASSLDVRRGAEETQYF.